Listed here are 25 T cell receptor beta chains from one sample, sequenced in a study of CD8 T cells in ankylosing spondylitis. TCRdb used MiXCR to reprocess the 5' RACE reads, holding one entry per CDR3 protein. The sample lists 220,000 or so distinct CDR3 sequences, about 10% occurring once. The sequenced material came from blood, either unsorted or a sorted T cell fraction (not recorded which). These receptors came from a male donor with ankylosing spondylitis or in good health (not recorded which).

The chain links TRBV2 to TRBJ2-3, with D possibly being TRBD1 or TRBD2 (6 bases each). The CDR3 is 11 residues long. Germline V CDR1 and CDR2: SNHLY, FYNNEI. V dropped 3 bases and J dropped 9 bases, with 7 bases sitting between them. The CDR3, as DNA: TGTGCCAGCAGTGAGGGGGGCACGCAGTATTTT. This translates into CASSEGGTQYF.

In this sample, this clonotype turned up many times. V gene TRBV29-1 combines with J gene TRBJ1-1, with 7 bases aligning to TRBD1. Germline trimming cut 6 bases from V and 1 base from J; bases unmatched to any gene: 5. Germline CDR1 and CDR2: SQVTM and ANQGSEA. The length of the CDR3 is 13 residues. CDR3 region: CSVLQGTNTEAFF. CDR3 DNA sequence: TGCAGCGTCTTACAGGGGACGAACACTGAAGCTTTCTTT.

This clonotype turned up a few times. This chain links TRBV6-5 with TRBJ2-7; D is ambiguous. There are 15 residues in the CDR3. The germline gives CDR1 MNHEY, CDR2 SVGAGI. With 0 bases removed from V and 1 base from J, the gap between germline ends came to 10 bases. CDR3 protein: CASSYSRGLSYEQYF. The CDR3 coding sequence is TGTGCCAGCAGTTACTCGAGAGGCCTTTCCTACGAGCAGTACTTC.

This clonotype came up a few times. The rearrangement links TRBV20-1 to TRBJ1-5; 9 positions match TRBD1. The germline gives CDR1 DFQATT, CDR2 SNEGSKA (reference sequence). The CDR3 has 13 residues. With V trimmed by 5 bases and J by 6 bases, 5 bases remained unmatched. CDR3 nucleotides: TGCAGTGCTTCAACAGGGGGCGTTCAGCCCCAGCATTTT. Its protein is CSASTGGVQPQHF.

As for this clonotype: With a much larger clone just one base away, this may be a read error. This chain uses TRBV9 with TRBJ1-1, with unresolved D. CDR1 and CDR2 from the germline V gene are SGDLS and YYNGEE. The CDR3 runs 13 residues. The CDR3 sequence: CASGVNDQREAFF. The CDR3 nucleotides read TGTGCCAGCGGCGTAAATGATCAGAGGGAAGCTTTCTTT. Combining the CDR3 with reference TRBV9 and TRBJ1-1 gives the whole variable domain DSGVTQTPKHLITATGQRVTLRCSPRSGDLSVYWYQQSLDQGLQFLIQYYNGEERAKGNILERFSAQQFPDLHSELNLSSLELGDSALYFCASGVNDQREAFFGQGTRLTVV.

This clonotype was counted only a few times. The chain combines TRBV14 with TRBJ2-1; 8 nucleotides line up with TRBD2. The CDR3 spans 16 residues. CDR1 and CDR2 (germline): SGHDN, FVKESK. J gave up 7 bases and V 4 bases, and 12 bases lay outside the gene matches. CDR3 coding DNA: TGTGCCAGCAGCCGGTTCAGAGCGGGGGCGGGGAATGAGCAGTTCTTC. It encodes CASSRFRAGAGNEQFF.

As concerns this clonotype: A much larger clone differs by one base, so this may be a read error. The CDR3 coding sequence is TGCAGTGCTAGACTAGCGACCTACAATCAGCAGTTCTTC. Its protein product is CSARLATYNQQFF. The rearrangement uses TRBV20-1 and TRBJ2-1, with D possibly TRBD2 on 6 matching bases. Germline loops: CDR1 DFQATT, CDR2 SNEGSKA (reference sequence). The CDR3 contains 13 residues.

V and J are TRBV5-1 and TRBJ1-4; 7 bases are a match to TRBD1. The CDR3 is 14 amino acids. V shed 4 bases, J shed 8 bases, and the junction held 8 bases outside the gene matches. CDR1 and CDR2 (germline): SGHRS, YFSETQ. The CDR3, as DNA: TGCGCCAGCAGCGGAGGGGGCAGCGGGGAAAAACTGTTTTTT. Encoded protein: CASSGGGSGEKLFF.

The V gene is TRBV28, the J gene TRBJ1-4, with 7 bases lining up with TRBD1. Germline loops: CDR1 MDHEN, CDR2 SYDVKM. This CDR3 spans 16 amino acids. Unmatched junction bases numbered 11, after V lost 8 bases and J lost 2 bases. Written as DNA, the CDR3 is TGTGCCAGCCGCTACGGAGGGGGCCCTACTAATGAAAAACTGTTTTTT. Its translation is CASRYGGGPTNEKLFF.

In its sample, this clonotype was seen many times. This chain uses TRBV7-9 with TRBJ2-3; a possible D gene is TRBD2 (5 bases). The CDR3 loop spans 16 amino acids. The germline gives CDR1 SEHNR, CDR2 FQNEAQ (reference sequence). V lost 1 base, J lost 4 bases, and 15 bases lay in between. The CDR3 DNA is TGTGCCAGCAGCTTAGATAGCGAGTTTGGGGCAGATACGCAGTATTTT. Its translation is CASSLDSEFGADTQYF.

Many counts were recorded for this clonotype. The chain employs TRBV12-3 or TRBV12-4 and TRBJ2-3; 9 positions agree with TRBD1. J was trimmed by 2 bases and V by 5 bases; bases with no gene match: 14. The CDR3 is made up of 18 amino acids. The CDR3 region is CASSAQLGTGRFTDTQYF. The CDR3 DNA reads as TGTGCCAGCAGTGCACAGCTCGGGACAGGGAGGTTCACAGATACGCAGTATTTT.

V and J are TRBV3-1 and TRBJ1-4; 7 bases agree with TRBD1. V dropped 7 bases and J dropped 8; count of bases not matched to a gene: 10. In germline, CDR1 is LGHDT, CDR2 YNNKEL (reference sequence). CDR3 length equals 14 residues. CDR3 region: CASTQRSRGEKLFF. The CDR3 DNA is TGTGCCAGCACTCAACGCAGCAGGGGGGAAAAACTGTTTTTT.

This clonotype was detected ten times or more. The chain carries TRBV29-1 and TRBJ2-5; 13 positions match TRBD2. Germline trimming cut 6 bases from V and 6 bases from J; bases unmatched to any gene: 7. The CDR3 loop spans 14 amino acids. Germline CDR1 SQVTM, CDR2 ANQGSEA. CDR3: CSVVTSGGAKTQYF. The CDR3 coding sequence is TGCAGCGTGGTCACTAGCGGGGGGGCGAAGACCCAGTACTTC.

This clonotype was seen repeatedly, ten times or more. The V call is TRBV24-1, the J call TRBJ2-7; 7 nucleotides align to TRBD2. The CDR3 consists of 13 residues. Germline assignment: CDR1 KGHDR and CDR2 SFDVKD. J lost 4 bases, V lost 2 bases, and 1 base had no gene match. The CDR3 loop reads CATSDWGGYEQYF. The CDR3 DNA follows: TGTGCCACCAGTGATTGGGGGGGTTACGAGCAGTACTTC.

This clonotype has ten or more counts. The chain links TRBV5-5 to TRBJ2-1; TRBD2 might be the D (6 bases). The CDR3 is 15 residues long. Deletions cut 1 base from V and 7 bases from J, with 15 bases between. From germline, CDR1 is SGHKS and CDR2 YYEKEE (reference sequence). CDR3 DNA: TGTGCCAGCAGCTTGTCGGGGGATGTGTTTAATGAGCAGTTCTTC. Its protein is CASSLSGDVFNEQFF.

This clonotype was observed at least ten times. This chain links TRBV20-1 with TRBJ2-3; TRBD2 is a possible D gene (5 bases). The CDR3 covers 16 residues. V dropped 1 base and J dropped 7 bases, with 21 bases sitting between them. The germline gives CDR1 DFQATT, CDR2 SNEGSKA (reference sequence). CDR3 in amino acids: CSARGPPEGSMNTQYF. CDR3 in DNA: TGCAGTGCTAGAGGCCCCCCCGAGGGTAGCATGAATACGCAGTATTTT.

This clonotype has at least ten counts. The chain carries TRBV5-1 and TRBJ2-2; D unresolved. Germline V gives CDR1 SGHRS, CDR2 YFSETQ. V was cut by 3 bases and J by 6 bases, with 9 bases left in between. This CDR3 has 13 residues. The CDR3 DNA follows: TGCGCCAGCAGCTCCGGCCCCTCCGGGGAGCTGTTTTTT. It translates to CASSSGPSGELFF.

This clonotype has at least ten counts. An end of the junction differs from the germline gene, which may be a read error. The chain links TRBV29-1 to TRBJ2-1; the match to TRBD2 covers 7 bases. Germline V lookup: CDR1 SQVTM, CDR2 ANQGSEA. CDR3 length: 11 amino acids. CDR3 region: CSVESAGPGYF. DNA of the CDR3: TGCAGCGTTGAGTCAGCGGGGCCCGGATACTTC.

This clonotype was detected many times. The chain joins TRBV20-1 to TRBJ2-7; D ambiguous. The CDR3 covers 10 residues. Germline assignment: CDR1 DFQATT and CDR2 SNEGSKA (reference sequence). V was clipped by 5 bases and J by 3 bases, with 5 bases between them. The chain's CDR3 is CSAVDYEQYF. For the CDR3, the DNA is TGCAGTGCTGTGGACTACGAGCAGTACTTC.

In its sample, this clonotype was seen a few times. The chain combines TRBV12-3 or TRBV12-4 with TRBJ1-1; D might be TRBD1 (5 bases). The length of the CDR3 is 13 residues. V dropped 6 bases and J dropped 1 base, with 9 bases sitting between them. This CDR3 reads CASRGGTNTEAFF. DNA of the CDR3: TGTGCCAGCAGAGGTGGGACGAACACTGAAGCTTTCTTT.

The gene calls are TRBV3-1 and TRBJ1-6, with D uncertain. Trimming removed 1 base from V and 9 bases from J, with 13 bases in between. Per germline, CDR1 LGHDT and CDR2 YNNKEL (reference sequence). The CDR3 is made up of 15 amino acids. DNA for the CDR3: TGTGCCAGCAGCCAAGGTGAGGGAGCAGGTTCACCCCTCCACTTT. Translating it yields CASSQGEGAGSPLHF.

The sample holds many counts of this clonotype. This chain uses TRBV29-1 with TRBJ1-1; D gene uncertain. The CDR3 totals 11 residues. V shed 3 bases and J shed 4 bases, with 6 bases lying between them. Germline V gene sequence: CDR1 SQVTM, CDR2 ANQGSEA. CDR3 in amino acids: CSVEVGTEAFF. CDR3 nucleotides: TGCAGCGTTGAGGTGGGCACTGAAGCTTTCTTT.

This clonotype was counted at least ten times. This chain's CDR3 is CSARTGAGLSNSPLHF. DNA for the CDR3: TGCAGTGCTAGGACTGGTGCGGGACTTTCTAATTCACCCCTCCACTTT. The rearrangement links TRBV20-1 to TRBJ1-6; TRBD1 might be the D (5 bases). Germline loops: CDR1 DFQATT, CDR2 SNEGSKA (reference sequence). V was trimmed by 3 bases and J by 6 bases, leaving 18 bases between them. The CDR3 spans 16 residues.

The chain has TRBV11-3 and TRBJ2-3; perhaps TRBD2 as D (7 bases). The CDR3 is 14 residues long. CDR1 SGHNT and CDR2 YENEEA come from the germline V gene. Trimming shortened V by 5 bases and J by 3 bases, and 12 bases separated the two germline ends. CDR3 coding DNA: TGTGCCAGCAGCGACCGGGGGGCTACAGATACGCAGTATTTT. Protein product: CASSDRGATDTQYF.

This chain joins TRBV30 and TRBJ2-3, with TRBD1 matching 8 bases. This CDR3 comprises 14 residues. V shed 1 base, J shed 1 base, and the junction held 1 base outside the gene matches. CDR1 and CDR2 from the germline V gene are GTSNPN and SVGIG (reference sequence). This chain's CDR3 is CAWSGQGRTDTQYF. The DNA for the CDR3 is TGTGCCTGGAGTGGACAGGGGCGCACAGATACGCAGTATTTT.